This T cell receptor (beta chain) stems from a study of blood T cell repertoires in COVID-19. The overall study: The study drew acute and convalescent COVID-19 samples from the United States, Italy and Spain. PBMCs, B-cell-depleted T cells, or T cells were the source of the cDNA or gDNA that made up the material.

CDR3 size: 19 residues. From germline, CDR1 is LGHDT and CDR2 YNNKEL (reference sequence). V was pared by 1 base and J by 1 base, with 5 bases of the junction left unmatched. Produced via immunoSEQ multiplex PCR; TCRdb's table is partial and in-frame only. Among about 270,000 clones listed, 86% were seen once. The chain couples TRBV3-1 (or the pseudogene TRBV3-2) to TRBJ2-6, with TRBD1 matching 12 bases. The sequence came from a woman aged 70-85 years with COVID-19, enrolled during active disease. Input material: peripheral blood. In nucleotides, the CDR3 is TGTGCCAGCAGCCAAGTTAGGGGACAGGGGGCATCTGGGGCCAACGTCCTGACTTTC. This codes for CASSQVRGQGASGANVLTF.